These 4 T cell receptor beta chains originate from one sample sequenced in a study of blood T cell repertoires in COVID-19. TCRdb keeps only in-frame clones here, not all; method: immunoSEQ multiplex PCR. The sample has about 110,000 clones; just over 70% are singletons. Material for sequencing was peripheral blood. These receptors all come from a middle-aged woman with acute or convalescent COVID-19.

The CDR3: CACRDTGETQYF. CDR3 nucleotides: TGTGCCTGCCGGGACACTGGGGAGACCCAGTACTTC. The gene calls are TRBV2 and TRBJ2-5; a possible D gene is TRBD1 (6 bases). The germline gives CDR1 SNHLY, CDR2 FYNNEI. V shed 11 bases and J shed 5 bases, with 15 bases lying between them. The CDR3 is made up of 12 amino acids.

The chain joins TRBV9 to TRBJ2-2, with TRBD2 matching over 13 bases. The junction had 7 bases not matched to a gene; V was cut back by 4 bases and J by 4 bases. CDR3 length: 17 residues. CDR1 and CDR2 (germline): SGDLS, YYNGEE. The CDR3 DNA is TGTGCCAGCAGCAGGACTAGCGGGGGTGCCCTCACCGGGGAGCTGTTTTTT. Amino acids: CASSRTSGGALTGELFF. Full variable domain (missing parts from reference TRBV9 and TRBJ2-2): DSGVTQTPKHLITATGQRVTLRCSPRSGDLSVYWYQQSLDQGLQFLIQYYNGEERAKGNILERFSAQQFPDLHSELNLSSLELGDSALYFCASSRTSGGALTGELFFGEGSRLTVL.

Here the CDR3 reads CASSRGGNEQFF. CDR3 sequence (DNA): TGTGCCAGCAGCAGAGGGGGTAATGAGCAGTTCTTC. The rearrangement joins TRBV6-4 to TRBJ2-1, with D possibly being TRBD1 (6 bases). Germline lookup yields CDR1 MRHNA and CDR2 SNTAGT. The CDR3 is 12 amino acids. V lost 6 bases to trimming and J lost 7 bases, with 10 bases between them.

The rearrangement links TRBV11-2 to TRBJ2-7; unclear D gene. The CDR3 sequence is 19 residues long. Trimming pared 3 bases from V and 5 bases from J, leaving 29 bases between. The V gene's germline CDR1 is SGHAT and CDR2 FQNNGV. CDR3 protein: CASSFPSSLRKSQVDEQYF. The CDR3 nucleotides read TGTGCCAGCAGCTTCCCGTCGTCCCTACGGAAAAGCCAGGTGGACGAGCAGTACTTC.